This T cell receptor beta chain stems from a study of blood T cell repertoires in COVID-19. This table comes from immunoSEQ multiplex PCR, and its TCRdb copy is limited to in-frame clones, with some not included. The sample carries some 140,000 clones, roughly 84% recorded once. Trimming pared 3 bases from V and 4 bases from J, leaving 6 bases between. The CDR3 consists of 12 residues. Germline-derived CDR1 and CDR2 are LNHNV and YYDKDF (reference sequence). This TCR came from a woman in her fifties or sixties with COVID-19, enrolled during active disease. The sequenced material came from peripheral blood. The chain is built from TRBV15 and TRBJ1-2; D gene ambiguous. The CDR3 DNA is TGTGCCACCAGCAGCCAGTTCTATGGCTACACCTTC. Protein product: CATSSQFYGYTF.